What follows are 31 T cell receptor beta chains derived from one specimen sequenced in a study of CD4 T cells in relation to SARS-CoV-2 and coronaviruses. Before the COVID-19 pandemic, during about 2011-2018, CD4+ T cells were taken from unexposed donors. CD4+ T cells were isolated from the cells after about ten days of culture. These receptors have no identified antigens. The repertoire was sequenced with immunoSEQ multiplex PCR; TCRdb's copy has only in-frame clones and lacks some. The sample contains about 19,000 clones, 77% of which appear only once. The sequenced sample consisted of CD4+ T cells from PBMCs, cultured in vitro. The source is a human donor in good health.

The chain joins TRBV29-1 to TRBJ2-7; the match to TRBD2 covers 9 bases. Germline lookup yields CDR1 SQVTM and CDR2 ANQGSEA. The CDR3 loop spans 13 amino acids. V lost 5 bases to trimming and J lost 7 bases; unmatched junction nucleotides: 9. CDR3 residues: CSVRVAGVSEQYF. The CDR3 DNA follows: TGCAGCGTTAGAGTAGCGGGAGTGTCGGAGCAGTACTTC.

This clone showed up just a few times. V and J are TRBV7-9 and TRBJ2-3, with D unresolved. Looked up from germline, CDR1 is SEHNR and CDR2 is FQNEAQ (reference sequence). V gave up 5 bases and J gave up 0 bases, with 3 bases separating them. This CDR3 region has 12 residues. DNA of the CDR3: TGTGCCAGCAGCCGCAGCACAGATACGCAGTATTTT. It translates to CASSRSTDTQYF.

V gene TRBV27 combines with J gene TRBJ2-7, with TRBD1 identical over 10 bases. Germline V CDR1 and CDR2: MNHEY, SMNVEV (reference sequence). With 2 bases clipped from V and 2 bases from J, the junction kept 0 bases outside the gene matches. The CDR3 has 14 residues. In nucleotides, the CDR3 is TGTGCCAGCAGTTTAGGACAGGGGGCCTACGAGCAGTACTTC. It codes for CASSLGQGAYEQYF.

The chain couples TRBV7-2 to TRBJ2-1, with D maybe TRBD1 (6 bases). The germline CDR1 and CDR2 sequences are SGHTA and FQGNSA. Trimming took 6 bases from V and 6 from J, leaving 15 bases between them. The CDR3 contains 14 residues. This CDR3 reads CASSFSTGFNEQFF. The CDR3 DNA sequence: TGTGCCAGCAGTTTCTCGACAGGCTTCAATGAGCAGTTCTTC.

The CDR3: CASSYRTGDSQPQHF. CDR3 bases: TGTGCCAGCAGCTACAGAACAGGGGACAGTCAGCCCCAGCATTTT. The J gene is TRBJ1-5, the V gene TRBV7-2; 7 positions match TRBD1. The CDR3 contains 15 residues. Germline V lookup: CDR1 SGHTA, CDR2 FQGNSA. J lost 6 bases, V lost 4 bases, and 9 bases had no gene match.

The rearrangement uses TRBV5-6 and TRBJ2-1; 7 bases agree with TRBD2. CDR1 SGHDT and CDR2 YYEEEE come from the germline V gene. Trimming cost V 4 bases and J 10 bases; bases outside gene matches: 17. The CDR3 totals 16 residues. The CDR3, as DNA: TGTGCCAGCAGCCCAATGGGGGGGGAGTTACCTTCCGAGCAGTTCTTC. Translated, it gives CASSPMGGELPSEQFF.

This chain links TRBV6-1 with TRBJ1-2, with D maybe TRBD1 (5 bases). Germline values: CDR1 MNHNS, CDR2 SASEGT. The CDR3 is 15 residues long. With 1 base removed from V and 7 bases from J, the gap between germline ends came to 16 bases. The DNA for the CDR3 is TGTGCCAGCAGTGAAGTAGGCGGCAGGGTGGCTGGCTACACCTTC. Amino acid sequence: CASSEVGGRVAGYTF.

The chain uses TRBV9 and TRBJ2-6; 10 nucleotides line up with TRBD1. Germline CDR1 is SGDLS and CDR2 is YYNGEE. This CDR3 region has 16 residues. Losses at the gene ends were 5 bases for V and 6 bases for J; bases not matched to a gene: 8. The DNA for the CDR3 is TGTGCCAGCAGACCCGACAGGGGGCTAGAGGCCAACGTCCTGACTTTC. Amino acids: CASRPDRGLEANVLTF.

The J gene is TRBJ1-2, the V gene TRBV5-1, with D hard to call. Trimming left V 0 bases short and J 7 bases short, with 13 bases between. Germline V gene data show CDR1 as SGHRS and CDR2 as YFSETQ. This CDR3 spans 14 amino acids. Here the CDR3 DNA reads TGCGCCAGCAGCTTGGACGACCTCGGTGGTGGCTACACCTTC. Protein sequence: CASSLDDLGGGYTF.

This clone has just a few counts. The gene calls are TRBV19 and TRBJ2-7, with unresolved D. Trimming cost V 1 base and J 0 bases, with 7 bases left between them. The CDR3 is made up of 14 amino acids. Looked up from germline, CDR1 is LNHDA and CDR2 is SQIVND (reference sequence). This CDR3 reads CASSIGRSSYEQYF. CDR3 DNA sequence: TGTGCCAGTAGTATAGGCCGGAGCTCCTACGAGCAGTACTTC.

This clone showed up just a few times. This chain joins TRBV2 and TRBJ2-5, with TRBD2 matching over 12 bases. V shed 6 bases, J shed 5 bases, and the junction held 10 bases outside the gene matches. CDR3 length: 16 amino acids. The V gene's germline CDR1 is SNHLY and CDR2 FYNNEI. This CDR3 reads CASRTPSGGAGETQYF. The CDR3 DNA reads TGTGCCAGCAGGACTCCTAGCGGGGGGGCGGGGGAGACCCAGTACTTC.

V and J are TRBV23-1 and TRBJ1-1, with TRBD1 as a possible D gene (5 bases). TRBV23-1 is assigned to the ORF class and has an uncertain function. V gave up 9 bases and J gave up 4 bases, with 15 bases separating them. The CDR3 has 13 amino acids. The CDR3 loop is CASRARGSTEAFF. CDR3 nucleotides: TGCGCCAGTCGGGCCCGGGGGAGCACTGAAGCTTTCTTT.

The chain uses TRBV4-3 and TRBJ1-5; D gene ambiguous. Per the germline V gene, CDR1 is LGHNA and CDR2 is YSLEER. CDR3 length: 14 residues. Trimming cost V 0 bases and J 11 bases, with 14 bases left between them. The chain's CDR3 is CASSQDRGNAAQHF. DNA for the CDR3: TGCGCCAGCAGCCAAGACCGGGGTAACGCAGCCCAGCATTTT.

This clone was seen only a few times. The V and J genes are TRBV6-2 or TRBV6-3 and TRBJ1-1, with TRBD1 as a possible D gene (5 bases). V was trimmed by 4 bases and J by 5 bases, leaving 14 bases between them. Germline lookup yields CDR1 MNHEY and CDR2 SVGEGT. This CDR3 spans 14 amino acids. The CDR3 sequence: CASSWFQGGTEAFF. DNA for the CDR3: TGTGCCAGCAGTTGGTTCCAGGGCGGGACTGAAGCTTTCTTT.

V is TRBV4-1 and J is TRBJ2-3; 8 bases align to TRBD1. Losses at the gene ends were 3 bases for V and 2 bases for J; bases not matched to a gene: 10. CDR3 length: 17 amino acids. In germline, CDR1 is MGHRA, CDR2 YSYEKL. The CDR3 protein is CASSHRQGAANTDTQYF. The CDR3, as DNA: TGCGCCAGCAGCCATCGGCAGGGGGCGGCGAACACAGATACGCAGTATTTT.

This chain connects TRBV5-1 to TRBJ2-1; tentatively, D is TRBD1 (5 bases). V lost 4 bases, J lost 5 bases, and 19 bases lay in between. The CDR3 consists of 16 residues. CDR1 and CDR2 from the germline V gene are SGHRS and YFSETQ. The CDR3 sequence: CASSPGIFGPNNEQFF. In nucleotides, the CDR3 is TGCGCCAGCAGCCCAGGGATTTTTGGTCCAAACAATGAGCAGTTCTTC.

The chain is built from TRBV29-1 and TRBJ2-4; perhaps TRBD1 as D (5 bases). V was shortened by 3 bases and J by 5 bases, with 11 bases between the two germline ends. This CDR3 has 13 residues. Germline CDR1 reads SQVTM; CDR2 reads ANQGSEA. The CDR3 here is CSVDQGGENIQYF. The DNA of the CDR3 is TGCAGCGTTGACCAGGGTGGGGAAAACATTCAGTACTTC.

The chain has TRBV4-1 and TRBJ2-1, with D possibly called TRBD1 or TRBD2 (5 bases each). The germline CDR1 and CDR2 sequences are MGHRA and YSYEKL. The CDR3 covers 17 residues. V lost 0 bases to trimming and J lost 4 bases, with 16 bases between them. This CDR3 reads CASSQDVTLGGYNEQFF. Written as DNA, the CDR3 is TGCGCCAGCAGCCAAGATGTAACCCTTGGGGGTTACAATGAGCAGTTCTTC.

This clone was observed a single time. V and J are TRBV4-1 and TRBJ2-2; 7 bases agree with TRBD2. Per the germline V gene, CDR1 is MGHRA and CDR2 is YSYEKL. Trimming at V came to 5 bases and at J to 7 bases, leaving 7 bases not matched to a gene. CDR3 size: 14 residues. In DNA, the CDR3 is TGCGCCAGCAGCGAAAGGGAGGGCCTCGGGGAGCTGTTTTTT. Amino acid sequence: CASSEREGLGELFF.

This clone was counted once. This chain uses TRBV2 with TRBJ2-1, with unresolved D. The CDR3 length is 15 residues. Trimming shortened V by 0 bases and J by 2 bases, and 8 bases separated the two germline ends. Germline CDR1 and CDR2: SNHLY and FYNNEI. CDR3 residues: CASSEALAAYNEQFF. The CDR3 nucleotides are TGTGCCAGCAGTGAAGCGCTGGCAGCCTACAATGAGCAGTTCTTC.

This sequence joins TRBV7-2 and TRBJ2-4, with 7 bases identical to TRBD1. Germline V CDR1 and CDR2: SGHTA, FQGNSA. The CDR3 spans 16 residues. V trimming: 5 bases; J trimming: 1 base; junction bases outside the gene matches: 8. This CDR3 reads CASSADRIGAKNIQYF. CDR3 DNA: TGTGCCAGCAGCGCGGACAGGATTGGGGCCAAAAACATTCAGTACTTC.

V gene TRBV10-3 combines with J gene TRBJ1-2; TRBD1 matches at 7 bases. V shed 3 bases and J 5 bases; nucleotides not matched to a gene: 3. The CDR3 extends over 13 amino acids. The germline gives CDR1 ENHRY, CDR2 SYGVKD. The CDR3 here is CAISEQGIYGYTF. In nucleotides, the CDR3 is TGTGCCATCAGTGAACAGGGGATATATGGCTACACCTTC.

This chain's CDR3 is CASSKVQDEQYF. The CDR3 bases are TGTGCCAGCAGCAAAGTACAGGACGAGCAGTACTTC. The rearrangement links TRBV21-1 to TRBJ2-7; the listed D gene, TRBD1, was not tested against the DNA. TRBV21-1 is described as a pseudogene. The CDR3 runs to 12 residues.

The rearrangement joins TRBV9 to TRBJ2-1; D might be TRBD1 or TRBD2, each matching 6 bases. The germline CDR1 and CDR2 sequences are SGDLS and YYNGEE. The V end was cut by 0 bases, the J end by 5 bases, with 18 bases between. The CDR3 has 17 amino acids. The CDR3 nucleotides read TGTGCCAGCAGCGTAGACGGGGGCAGGTTACTACACAATGAGCAGTTCTTC. The encoded protein is CASSVDGGRLLHNEQFF. Drawing the rest from reference TRBV9 and TRBJ2-1, the complete variable domain is DSGVTQTPKHLITATGQRVTLRCSPRSGDLSVYWYQQSLDQGLQFLIQYYNGEERAKGNILERFSAQQFPDLHSELNLSSLELGDSALYFCASSVDGGRLLHNEQFFGPGTRLTVL.

The chain couples TRBV7-2 to TRBJ2-1, with TRBD1 identical over 8 bases. The ends lost 5 bases at V and 6 bases at J; junction bases unmatched: 12. CDR3 length equals 16 residues. Germline V gene data show CDR1 as SGHTA and CDR2 as FQGNSA. For the CDR3, the DNA is TGTGCCAGCAGCCCACGGCAGGGGGCGCTTGGCAATGAGCAGTTCTTC. Amino acids: CASSPRQGALGNEQFF.

This clone showed up just once. The CDR3, as DNA: TGTGCCAGCAGTAACGCAGAAAACTATGGCTACACCTTC. It is translated as CASSNAENYGYTF. J is TRBJ1-2 and V is TRBV6-5; no clear D. CDR1 is MNHEY, CDR2 SVGAGI, per germline. V was shortened by 5 bases and J by 2 bases, with 9 bases between the two germline ends. The CDR3 is 13 residues long.

The chain joins TRBV3-1 (or the pseudogene TRBV3-2) to TRBJ1-1; D uncertain. V lost 4 bases and J lost 0, with 21 bases in between. The CDR3 consists of 18 residues. Germline loops: CDR1 LGHDT, CDR2 YNNKEL (reference sequence). CDR3 residues: CASSLAGRLAGMNTEAFF. In nucleotides, the CDR3 is TGTGCCAGCAGCCTCGCCGGACGATTGGCAGGAATGAACACTGAAGCTTTCTTT.

The chain recombines TRBV7-2 with TRBJ2-7; D is undetermined. In germline, CDR1 is SGHTA, CDR2 FQGNSA. Trimming cost V 1 base and J 3 bases, with 7 bases left between them. CDR3 length: 13 amino acids. CDR3 bases: TGTGCCAGCAGCTTAGATTCCAGCTACGAGCAGTACTTC. Translating it yields CASSLDSSYEQYF. The full variable domain, its missing parts supplied by reference TRBV7-2 and TRBJ2-7, is GAGVSQSPSNKVTEKGKDVELRCDPISGHTALYWYRQSLGQGLEFLIYFQGNSAPDKSGLPSDRFSAERTGGSVSTLTIQRTQQEDSAVYLCASSLDSSYEQYFGPGTRLTVT.

The J gene is TRBJ1-2, the V gene TRBV5-4; no reliable D call. CDR3 length: 15 residues. The germline gives CDR1 SGHNT, CDR2 YYREEE (reference sequence). The germline V and J ends were trimmed by 0 bases and 5 bases, with 14 bases remaining between them. For the CDR3, the DNA is TGTGCCAGCAGCTTGGATGTGGGATTAGGGTATGGCTACACCTTC. It yields the protein CASSLDVGLGYGYTF.

The V call is TRBV6-6, the J call TRBJ2-5, with 8 bases aligning to TRBD2. This CDR3 is built from 16 residues. Per the germline V gene, CDR1 is MNHNY and CDR2 is SVGAGI (reference sequence). Germline trimming cut 6 bases from V and 5 bases from J; bases unmatched to any gene: 14. CDR3 sequence: CASSASVLAGSETQYF. The CDR3 bases are TGTGCCAGCAGCGCGAGTGTATTAGCGGGGTCGGAGACCCAGTACTTC.

The gene calls are TRBV7-3 and TRBJ2-1; TRBD2 is a possible D gene (5 bases). In germline, CDR1 is SGHTA, CDR2 FQGTGA. The CDR3 has 14 residues. V gave up 5 bases and J gave up 5 bases, with 13 bases separating them. The CDR3 loop is CASSPPGSNNEQFF. CDR3 nucleotides: TGTGCCAGCAGCCCCCCGGGGTCCAACAATGAGCAGTTCTTC.